This T cell receptor beta chain emerged from a study of beta chain features in type 1 diabetes. Between the trimmed V and J ends, which lost 7 bases and 0 bases, there was a span of 12 bases. Germline V CDR1 and CDR2: SQVTM, ANQGSEA. The CDR3 is made up of 13 amino acids. As every portion of the isolated RNA was reverse transcribed, the sequencing read expressed TCRB transcripts. Sequencing was performed with immunoSEQ multiplex PCR; in TCRdb, only in-frame clones are kept and a portion is missing. The data contain around 170,000 clones, approximately 9% of them singletons. The sequence was obtained from a young woman in good health. Sequenced sample: central memory CD4+ T cells from blood. This chain links TRBV29-1 with TRBJ1-1; maybe TRBD1 (6 bases). The CDR3 here is CSARGQLNTEAFF. The CDR3 region has the DNA TGCAGCGCCAGAGGACAGCTGAACACTGAAGCTTTCTTT.